Each of the 24 T cell receptor beta chains below was sequenced from the same sample in a study of cytomegalovirus exposure and HLA in healthy donors. The PCR made use of 60 Vbeta and 13 Jbeta primers. TCRdb's copy holds only in-frame clones and misses some; the assay was immunoSEQ multiplex PCR. The sample has nearly 95,000 clones, 60% to 80% seen once. Sequenced sample: PBMCs. The receptors were gathered from a woman aged 40 to 50 in good health and CMV-seronegative.

The chain combines TRBV4-1 with TRBJ2-5; 10 positions agree with TRBD1. Germline CDR1 is MGHRA and CDR2 is YSYEKL. V shed 5 bases, J shed 4 bases, and the junction held 1 base outside the gene matches. The CDR3 length is 13 residues. Written as DNA, the CDR3 is TGCGCCAGCAGCTGGACAGGGGGAGAGACCCAGTACTTC. Protein sequence: CASSWTGGETQYF.

The chain uses TRBV30 and TRBJ2-3; no firm D call. Trimming cost V 0 bases and J 4 bases, with 5 bases left between them. Per the germline V gene, CDR1 is GTSNPN and CDR2 is SVGIG (reference sequence). The CDR3 has 12 residues. CDR3 in DNA: TGTGCCTGGAGTGTACTGGCAGATACGCAGTATTTT. Translation: CAWSVLADTQYF.

The rearrangement links TRBV29-1 to TRBJ1-4; D is possibly TRBD1 (5 bases). The V gene lost 0 bases and the J gene lost 3 bases, with 11 bases spanning the gap. The length of the CDR3 is 15 residues. Germline assignment: CDR1 SQVTM and CDR2 ANQGSEA. The CDR3: CSVEDRGGANEKLFF. The CDR3 nucleotides read TGCAGCGTTGAAGATCGGGGGGGTGCTAATGAAAAACTGTTTTTT.

V gene TRBV30 combines with J gene TRBJ2-5, with unresolved D. Trimming took off 1 base at V and 1 base at J, with 10 bases between the two ends. Germline V gene lookup returns CDR1 GTSNPN and CDR2 SVGIG (reference sequence). CDR3 length equals 14 residues. The CDR3 loop is CAWSESPVQETQYF. In DNA, the CDR3 is TGTGCCTGGAGTGAATCCCCCGTCCAAGAGACCCAGTACTTC.

The chain couples TRBV11-2 to TRBJ2-7; 11 nucleotides agree with TRBD2. The germline V gene encodes CDR1 SGHAT and CDR2 FQNNGV. Trimming cost V 6 bases and J 4 bases; bases outside gene matches: 8. This CDR3 contains 15 residues. The CDR3 protein is CASSPTSGVRYEQYF. As DNA, the CDR3 is TGTGCCAGCAGTCCGACTAGCGGGGTAAGATACGAGCAGTACTTC.

This chain connects TRBV6-5 to TRBJ1-3; D unclear. V lost 0 bases, J lost 2 bases, and 11 bases lay in between. Germline V gene lookup returns CDR1 MNHEY and CDR2 SVGAGI. The CDR3 runs 16 residues. CDR3 sequence reads: CASSYSRANPGNTIYF. CDR3 bases: TGTGCCAGCAGTTACTCGAGGGCGAACCCTGGAAACACCATATATTTT.

This clone was seen a few times. The chain links TRBV6-5 to TRBJ2-7; 10 nucleotides agree with TRBD2. CDR3 length: 14 amino acids. In germline, CDR1 is MNHEY, CDR2 SVGAGI. The V segment lost 6 bases and the J segment 4 bases; nucleotides outside the gene matches: 6. CDR3 loop: CASRRAGGPYEQYF. CDR3 coding DNA: TGTGCCAGCAGGAGAGCGGGGGGGCCTTACGAGCAGTACTTC.

V is TRBV30 and J is TRBJ1-5, with unresolved D. Germline CDR1 reads GTSNPN; CDR2 reads SVGIG (reference sequence). The CDR3 is made up of 14 amino acids. V gave up 2 bases and J gave up 3 bases, with 11 bases separating them. The CDR3 DNA reads as TGTGCCTGGAGTCCCACAGCTATCAATCAGCCCCAGCATTTT. Translating it yields CAWSPTAINQPQHF. The full variable domain, in which reference TRBV30 and TRBJ1-5 provide the parts outside the CDR3, is SQTIHQWPATLVQPVGSPLSLECTVEGTSNPNLYWYRQAAGRGLQLLFYSVGIGQISSEVPQNLSASRPQDRQFILSSKKLLLSDSGFYLCAWSPTAINQPQHFGDGTRLSIL.

This clone was picked up a small number of times. The J gene is TRBJ2-5, the V gene TRBV5-1, with TRBD2 identical over 9 bases. The CDR3 is 18 residues long. CDR1 is SGHRS and CDR2 is YFSETQ in the germline V gene. Germline trimming cut 4 bases from V and 7 bases from J; bases unmatched to any gene: 20. The CDR3 here is CASSDRDASGAGYGTQYF. In DNA, the CDR3 is TGCGCCAGCAGCGACCGAGACGCTAGCGGGGCCGGTTATGGGACCCAGTACTTC.

The chain employs TRBV6-5 and TRBJ2-5, with 9 bases lining up with TRBD1. The J call may be incorrect, as the DNA end agrees better with TRBJ2-7. Germline loops: CDR1 MNHEY, CDR2 SVGAGI. CDR3 size: 14 residues. Written as DNA, the CDR3 is TGTGCCAGCAGTTGGGACAGGGCATCCTACGAGCAGTACTTC. Encoded protein: CASSWDRASYEQYF.

This clone has a single count. This chain joins TRBV6-5 and TRBJ1-3; perhaps TRBD1 as D (5 bases). The CDR3 has 15 residues. Germline V gene lookup returns CDR1 MNHEY and CDR2 SVGAGI. Trimming left V 2 bases short and J 0 bases short, with 8 bases between. CDR3 loop: CASSYGAFSGNTIYF. The CDR3, as DNA: TGTGCCAGCAGTTACGGGGCCTTCTCTGGAAACACCATATATTTT.

V usage is TRBV18 and J usage is TRBJ1-1; the D gene is possibly TRBD1 (5 bases). This CDR3 is built from 16 residues. Germline V gene lookup returns CDR1 KGHSH and CDR2 LQKENI. Trimming took off 2 bases at V and 3 bases at J, with 16 bases between the two ends. The CDR3 bases are TGTGCCAGCTCACCAGGGCAGGGACTGGTGGACACTGAAGCTTTCTTT. Amino acids: CASSPGQGLVDTEAFF. Full variable domain (outside the CDR3, taken from reference TRBV18 and TRBJ1-1): NAGVMQNPRHLVRRRGQEARLRCSPMKGHSHVYWYRQLPEEGLKFMVYLQKENIIDESGMPKERFSAEFPKEGPSILRIQQVVRGDSAAYFCASSPGQGLVDTEAFFGQGTRLTVV.

This clone appeared once. The chain employs TRBV27 and TRBJ1-2; TRBD1 matches at 7 bases. The CDR3 is 13 amino acids. V was clipped by 6 bases and J by 4 bases; unmatched bases: 5. CDR1 is MNHEY and CDR2 is SMNVEV in the germline V gene (reference sequence). CDR3 region: CASRQGLFYGYTF. CDR3 DNA sequence: TGTGCCAGCAGACAGGGGCTTTTCTATGGCTACACCTTC.

At least ten counts were recorded for this clone. V usage is TRBV4-3 and J usage is TRBJ2-1; no clear D. V was clipped by 0 bases and J by 0 bases, with 12 bases between them. Germline V gene data show CDR1 as LGHNA and CDR2 as YSLEER. This CDR3 has 17 residues. The CDR3 bases are TGCGCCAGCAGCCAAGATCTACATGCGGACTCCTACAATGAGCAGTTCTTC. This translates into CASSQDLHADSYNEQFF.

The chain is built from TRBV7-9 and TRBJ1-1; D gene ambiguous. The CDR3 length is 11 residues. V was pared by 2 bases and J by 7 bases, with 5 bases between. Germline CDR1 and CDR2: SEHNR and FQNEAQ (reference sequence). The CDR3 nucleotides read TGTGCCAGCAGCTTATTCAATGAAGCTTTCTTT. It yields the protein CASSLFNEAFF.

This clone was detected once. The genes are TRBV9 and TRBJ1-4; maybe TRBD1 (6 bases). V lost 3 bases and J lost 8, with 17 bases in between. This CDR3 is built from 15 residues. In germline, CDR1 is SGDLS, CDR2 YYNGEE. CDR3 DNA: TGTGCCAGCAGCGCCGGGGGGGCCCTTAAGGAAAAACTGTTTTTT. Protein product: CASSAGGALKEKLFF.

This chain connects TRBV27 to TRBJ2-1, with D possibly matching TRBD2 (6 bases). The ends were cut back, 4 bases at V and 9 bases at J, with 19 bases in the middle. The V gene's germline CDR1 is MNHEY and CDR2 SMNVEV (reference sequence). The CDR3 is made up of 15 amino acids. The CDR3 coding sequence is TGTGCCAGCAGTTCCTTGACTAGTAGGTCGGCTGAGCAGTTCTTC. Protein sequence: CASSSLTSRSAEQFF.

This chain links TRBV6-5 with TRBJ1-2, with 9 bases lining up with TRBD1. The CDR3 totals 14 residues. CDR1 and CDR2 (germline): MNHEY, SVGAGI. The V segment lost 6 bases and the J segment 7 bases; nucleotides outside the gene matches: 9. The CDR3 region has the DNA TGTGCCAGCAGGGGACAGGGTCAGACTTTTGGCTACACCTTC. Translating it yields CASRGQGQTFGYTF.

The chain joins TRBV7-2 to TRBJ2-5, with 8 bases identical to TRBD2. The CDR3 totals 15 residues. Germline loops: CDR1 SGHTA, CDR2 FQGNSA. Losses at the gene ends were 0 bases for V and 2 bases for J; bases not matched to a gene: 2. The CDR3 protein is CASSLAGTRQETQYF. The CDR3 DNA sequence: TGTGCCAGCAGCTTAGCCGGGACTAGACAAGAGACCCAGTACTTC.

The table lists this clone with a count of one. Here the CDR3 DNA reads TGTGCCAGCAGGAGCTCAGGGGGCGTCGATACTGAAGCTTTCTTT. Translating gives CASRSSGGVDTEAFF. V is TRBV6-5 and J is TRBJ1-1, with 8 bases matching TRBD1. Germline assignment: CDR1 MNHEY and CDR2 SVGAGI. This CDR3 comprises 15 residues. V shed 6 bases, J shed 5 bases, and the junction held 11 bases outside the gene matches.

The chain joins TRBV7-6 to TRBJ2-1, with 7 nucleotides matching TRBD1. Germline loops: CDR1 SGHVS, CDR2 FNYEAQ. The CDR3 has 14 amino acids. The V and J ends lost 5 bases and 8 bases, in that order; junction bases with no gene match: 9. CDR3 loop: CASSPTGTPYEQFF. CDR3 DNA sequence: TGTGCCAGCAGCCCGACAGGGACCCCCTATGAGCAGTTCTTC.

This clone was counted between two and nine times. The rearrangement uses TRBV10-3 and TRBJ2-2, with D perhaps matching TRBD2 (6 bases). V was pared by 4 bases and J by 4 bases, with 10 bases between. In germline, CDR1 is ENHRY, CDR2 SYGVKD. The CDR3 spans 14 residues. The CDR3 spells CAISVAGTTGELFF. CDR3 coding DNA: TGTGCCATCAGTGTGGCGGGAACCACCGGGGAGCTGTTTTTT.

The rearrangement uses TRBV5-1 and TRBJ2-2; D remains ambiguous. Germline V CDR1 and CDR2: SGHRS, YFSETQ. Trimming pared 0 bases from V and 2 bases from J, leaving 5 bases between. The length of the CDR3 is 14 residues. As DNA, the CDR3 is TGCGCCAGCAGCTTGGGCAGAAACACCGGGGAGCTGTTTTTT. Encoded protein: CASSLGRNTGELFF.

This chain joins TRBV5-1 and TRBJ2-2; no clear D gene. The CDR3 loop spans 15 amino acids. Trimming removed 0 bases from V and 2 bases from J, with 8 bases in between. Germline values: CDR1 SGHRS, CDR2 YFSETQ. CDR3 in amino acids: CASSLAPPNTGELFF. The CDR3 region has the DNA TGCGCCAGCAGCTTGGCCCCCCCAAACACCGGGGAGCTGTTTTTT.